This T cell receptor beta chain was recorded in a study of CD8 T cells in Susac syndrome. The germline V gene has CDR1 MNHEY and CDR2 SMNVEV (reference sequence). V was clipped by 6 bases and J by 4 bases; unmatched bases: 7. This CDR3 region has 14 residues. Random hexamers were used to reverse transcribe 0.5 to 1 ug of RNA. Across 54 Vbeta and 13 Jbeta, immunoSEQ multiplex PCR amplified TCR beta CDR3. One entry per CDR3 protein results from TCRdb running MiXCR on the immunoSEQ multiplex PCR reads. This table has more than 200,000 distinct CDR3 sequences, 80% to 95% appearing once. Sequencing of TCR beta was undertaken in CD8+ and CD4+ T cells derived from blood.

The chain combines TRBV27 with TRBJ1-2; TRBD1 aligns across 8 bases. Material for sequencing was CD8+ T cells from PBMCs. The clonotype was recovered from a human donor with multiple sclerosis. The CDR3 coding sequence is TGTGCCAGCAGCGCCGGGACAGGCGTCTATGGCTACACCTTC. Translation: CASSAGTGVYGYTF.